The next 7 T cell receptor beta chains were all read from a single sample in a study of blood T cell repertoires in COVID-19. Method: immunoSEQ multiplex PCR; TCRdb's copy keeps in-frame clones and lacks some. The data hold around 100,000 clones, with about 86% observed a single time. The material sequenced was PBMCs or T cells enriched from blood (not recorded which). The origin of the receptors is a woman in her forties or fifties who had recovered from COVID-19.

The chain recombines TRBV19 with TRBJ1-1; 12 bases agree with TRBD1. Germline values: CDR1 LNHDA, CDR2 SQIVND (reference sequence). V was pared by 8 bases and J by 4 bases, with 11 bases of the junction left unmatched. The CDR3 has 16 residues. This CDR3 is CASFPGTGGWVTEAFF. Written as DNA, the CDR3 is TGTGCCAGTTTCCCCGGGACAGGGGGCTGGGTCACTGAAGCTTTCTTT. The variable domain in full, completed from reference TRBV19 and TRBJ1-1, reads DGGITQSPKYLFRKEGQNVTLSCEQNLNHDAMYWYRQDPGQGLRLIYYSQIVNDFQKGDIAEGYSVSREKKESFPLTVTSAQKNPTAFYLCASFPGTGGWVTEAFFGQGTRLTVV.

The chain's CDR3 is CATSTVVGGPNIEKLFF. CDR3 DNA: TGTGCCACCAGCACCGTCGTGGGGGGGCCCAATATCGAAAAACTGTTTTTT. This chain connects TRBV15 to TRBJ1-4; D perhaps matches TRBD1 (6 bases). The CDR3 has 17 residues. Germline assignment: CDR1 LNHNV and CDR2 YYDKDF (reference sequence). V lost 4 bases, J lost 8 bases, and 23 bases lay in between.

The CDR3 bases are TGTGCCAGCAGCCTAAAACGGGGCACTGAAGCTTTCTTT. Encoded protein: CASSLKRGTEAFF. The rearrangement uses TRBV12-3 or TRBV12-4 and TRBJ1-1; D is unclear. V was trimmed by 6 bases and J by 4 bases, leaving 12 bases between them. The CDR3 has 13 residues.

The chain joins TRBV24-1 to TRBJ2-2, with D unresolved. The CDR3 is 15 residues long. Germline CDR1 is KGHDR and CDR2 is SFDVKD. Trimming took 3 bases from V and 1 from J, leaving 8 bases between them. In nucleotides, the CDR3 is TGTGCCACCAGTGATCCCCGACAGAACACCGGGGAGCTGTTTTTT. The encoded protein is CATSDPRQNTGELFF.

The rearrangement joins TRBV27 to TRBJ2-5; a weak D match, TRBD1 (6 bases). Germline V gene lookup returns CDR1 MNHEY and CDR2 SMNVEV (reference sequence). The CDR3 sequence is 15 residues long. V lost 5 bases and J lost 1, with 14 bases in between. The CDR3 region is CASSDAGEIQETQYF. The CDR3 DNA reads TGTGCCAGCAGTGACGCAGGGGAGATCCAAGAGACCCAGTACTTC.

The chain couples TRBV7-2 to TRBJ1-1; 12 bases are shared with TRBD1. V trimming: 5 bases; J trimming: 11 bases; junction bases outside the gene matches: 9. The CDR3 consists of 14 residues. Germline V gene sequence: CDR1 SGHTA, CDR2 FQGNSA. CDR3 coding DNA: TGTGCCAGCAGCCCTGGGACAGGGGGCGTGAAGGCTTTCTTT. This codes for CASSPGTGGVKAFF.

The chain recombines TRBV27 with TRBJ2-1; D not certain. V lost 3 bases and J 2 bases, leaving 11 bases between the germline ends. The CDR3 is 15 residues long. Germline assignment: CDR1 MNHEY and CDR2 SMNVEV (reference sequence). CDR3 residues: CASSFSPGTYNEQFF. CDR3 bases: TGTGCCAGCAGTTTCTCTCCAGGAACCTACAATGAGCAGTTCTTC.